This TCR beta chain was identified during a study of blood T cell repertoires in COVID-19. Study background: The United States, Italy and Spain were the sources of the acute and convalescent COVID-19 samples.

This clone was seen a single time. The authors' processing: Estimation of nucleated cell counts relied on the amplification of reference gene primers. Produced via immunoSEQ multiplex PCR; TCRdb's table is partial and in-frame only. That table supplies the V and J calls and clone size; D and trimming were determined from the DNA. This table has fewer than 20,000 clones, 91% appearing once. Germline lookup yields CDR1 SGHRS and CDR2 YFSETQ. This CDR3 region has 14 residues. V lost 0 bases and J lost 6; bases outside the gene matches: 2. The sequencing sample was made of peripheral blood. This clonotype was sampled from a human donor in a cohort sampled during active COVID-19. The chain is built from TRBV5-1 and TRBJ2-7; 11 bases map to TRBD1. The CDR3 region is CASSLGGQGVEQYF. In DNA form, the CDR3 reads TGCGCCAGCAGCTTGGGGGGACAGGGGGTCGAGCAGTACTTC.